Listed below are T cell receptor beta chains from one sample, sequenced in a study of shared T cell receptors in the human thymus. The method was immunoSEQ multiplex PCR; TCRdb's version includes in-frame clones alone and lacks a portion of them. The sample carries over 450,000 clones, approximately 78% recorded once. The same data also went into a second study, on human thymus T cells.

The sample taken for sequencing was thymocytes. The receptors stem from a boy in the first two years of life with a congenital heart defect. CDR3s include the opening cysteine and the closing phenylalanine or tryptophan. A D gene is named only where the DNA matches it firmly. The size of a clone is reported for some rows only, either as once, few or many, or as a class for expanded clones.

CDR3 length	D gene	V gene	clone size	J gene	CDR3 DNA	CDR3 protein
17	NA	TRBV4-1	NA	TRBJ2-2	TGCGCCAGCAGCCAGAGACAGGTTTCCGTTCTGACCGGGGAGCTGTTTTTT	CASSQRQVSVLTGELFF
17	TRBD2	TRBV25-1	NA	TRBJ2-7	TGTGCCAGCAGCGGGACGACACTAGCGCGGACTTCCTACGAGCAGTACTTC	CASSGTTLARTSYEQYF
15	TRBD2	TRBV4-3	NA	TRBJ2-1	TGCGCCAGCAGCCCCCGGGAGGGGCTCTACAATGAGCAGTTCTTC	CASSPREGLYNEQFF
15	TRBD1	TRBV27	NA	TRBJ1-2	TGTGCCAGCGCTAGAGTGGACAGGAGTAACTATGGCTACACCTTC	CASARVDRSNYGYTF
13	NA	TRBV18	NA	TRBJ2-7	TGTGTCTCATCGAGGGAGGCATACTACGAGCAGTACTTC	CVSSREAYYEQYF
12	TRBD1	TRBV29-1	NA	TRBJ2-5	TGCAGCGGAAACAGGGGGCGAGAGACCCAGTACTTC	CSGNRGRETQYF
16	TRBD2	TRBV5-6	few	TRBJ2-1	TGTGCCAGCAGCTTGTTAGCGGGTAGCTCCTACAATGAGCAGTTCTTC	CASSLLAGSSYNEQFF
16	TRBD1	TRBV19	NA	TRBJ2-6	TGTGCCACCGAGGGGGCTGAGAGCTCTGGGGCCAACGTCCTGACTTTC	CATEGAESSGANVLTF
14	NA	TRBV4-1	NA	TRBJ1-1	TGCGCCAGCAGCCAAGACCGAGCGAACACTGAAGCTTTCTTT	CASSQDRANTEAFF
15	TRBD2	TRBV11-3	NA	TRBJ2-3	TGTGCCAGCAGCTTAGGCGGGAGGGCCATAGATACGCAGTATTTT	CASSLGGRAIDTQYF
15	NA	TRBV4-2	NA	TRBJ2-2	TGTGCCAGCAGCCAACGGTACTTTAACACCGGGGAGCTGTTTTTT	CASSQRYFNTGELFF
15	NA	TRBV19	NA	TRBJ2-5	TGTGCCAGTAGTATTCAAACAGGGCCTCAAGAGACCCAGTACTTC	CASSIQTGPQETQYF
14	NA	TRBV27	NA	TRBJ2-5	TGTGCCAGCAGTTTCAACTCATCCAAAGAGACCCAGTACTTC	CASSFNSSKETQYF
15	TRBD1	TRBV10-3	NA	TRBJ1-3	TGTGCCATCAGTGAAGGAGGGGGACAGTTACACACCATATATTTT	CAISEGGGQLHTIYF
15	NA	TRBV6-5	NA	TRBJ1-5	TGTGCCAGCAGCTCCAGGCCTGGAAGCAATCAGCCCCAGCATTTT	CASSSRPGSNQPQHF
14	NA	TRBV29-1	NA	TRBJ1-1	TGCAGCGTTGAAGGTAATAGCAGGGGCGAATCAGCTTTCTTT	CSVEGNSRGESAFF
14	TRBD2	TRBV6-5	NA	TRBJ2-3	TGTGCCAGCAGTTACGTAGCGGGAGCTTATACGCAGTATTTT	CASSYVAGAYTQYF
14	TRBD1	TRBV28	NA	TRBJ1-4	TGTGCCAGCAGTCGGGACAGGGGCCGGGAAAAACTGTTTTTT	CASSRDRGREKLFF
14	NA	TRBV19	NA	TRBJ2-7	TGTGCCAGTAGTATCGGGATGCGAACTTCCGAGCAGTACTTC	CASSIGMRTSEQYF
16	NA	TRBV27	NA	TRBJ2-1	TGTGCCAGCAGTCCGCTATCCTCAGGGTCCTACAATGAGCAGTTCTTC	CASSPLSSGSYNEQFF
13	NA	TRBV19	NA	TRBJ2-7	TGTGCCAGTAATCTCGGCGGTAGCGGCGAGCAGTACTTC	CASNLGGSGEQYF
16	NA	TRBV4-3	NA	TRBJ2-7	TGCGCCAGCAGCCCCAGGACGGGACACCTTTCCTACGAGCAGTACTTC	CASSPRTGHLSYEQYF
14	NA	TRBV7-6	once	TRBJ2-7	TGTGCCAGCAGCCTACAGACAGACCTATACGAGCAGTACTTC	CASSLQTDLYEQYF
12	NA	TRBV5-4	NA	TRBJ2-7	TGTGCCAGCAGCTCAGGGTCTATTGAGCAGTACTTC	CASSSGSIEQYF
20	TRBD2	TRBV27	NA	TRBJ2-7	TGTGCCAGCAGTTTATTGGGGGGAGGGCCCATCCCCTCTAGCTCCTACGAGCAGTACTTC	CASSLLGGGPIPSSSYEQYF
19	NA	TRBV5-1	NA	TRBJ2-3	TGCGCCAGCAGCTCCCGGACAGCCTCGGGGCCTGGCGCAGGTGATACGCAGTATTTT	CASSSRTASGPGAGDTQYF
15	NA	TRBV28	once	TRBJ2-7	TGTGCCAGCAGTTTGCAGGGGCTAAGCTCCTACGAGCAGTACTTC	CASSLQGLSSYEQYF
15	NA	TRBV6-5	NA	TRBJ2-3	TGTGCCAGCAGACAGCTCCAGGGAGGCGGAGATACGCAGTATTTT	CASRQLQGGGDTQYF
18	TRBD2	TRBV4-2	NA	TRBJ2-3	TGTGCCAGCAGCCAAGATGGGCTAGCGGGAGGCAACACAGATACGCAGTATTTT	CASSQDGLAGGNTDTQYF
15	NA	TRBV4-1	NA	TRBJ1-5	TGCGCCAGCAGCCAAGCATCGGGGGTTAATCAGCCCCAGCATTTT	CASSQASGVNQPQHF
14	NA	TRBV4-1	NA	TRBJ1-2	TGCGCCAGCAGCCAAGATCGGGGGGCCCGTGGCTACACCTTC	CASSQDRGARGYTF
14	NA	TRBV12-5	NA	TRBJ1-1	TGTGCTAGTGGTTTTTACCCAGGGATGACTGAAGCTTTCTTT	CASGFYPGMTEAFF
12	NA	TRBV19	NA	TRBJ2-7	TGTGCCAGTAAGGGGGACGGCTACGAGCAGTACTTC	CASKGDGYEQYF
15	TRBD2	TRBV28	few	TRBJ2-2	TGTGCCAGCAGTTTGGGGACTACCCCTCTCAGGGAGCTGTTTTTT	CASSLGTTPLRELFF
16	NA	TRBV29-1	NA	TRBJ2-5	TGCAGCGTTTTGTCCAGGGGACCGTCCCAACAAGAGACCCAGTACTTC	CSVLSRGPSQQETQYF
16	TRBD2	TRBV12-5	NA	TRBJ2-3	TGTGCTAGTGGTTTGGTGGAGCGGGAGGACACAGATACGCAGTATTTT	CASGLVEREDTDTQYF
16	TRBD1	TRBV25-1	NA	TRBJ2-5	TGTGCCAGCAGAGCCCCCTGGACAGGGGCACCCGAGACCCAGTACTTC	CASRAPWTGAPETQYF
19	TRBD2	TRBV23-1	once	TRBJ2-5	TGCGCCTGGTTGAGAGGGGGCCTTATAACTAGCGGGGCTCAAGAGACCCAGTACTTC	CAWLRGGLITSGAQETQYF
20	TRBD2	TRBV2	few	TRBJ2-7	TGTGCCATACAGCTCGGGGGGGCCGGGACTAGCGGGAAGCCGATGGGCGAGCAGTACTTC	CAIQLGGAGTSGKPMGEQYF
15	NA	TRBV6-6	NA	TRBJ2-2	TGTGCCAGCAGTTACGGTCGGGGGAACACCGGGGAGCTGTTTTTT	CASSYGRGNTGELFF
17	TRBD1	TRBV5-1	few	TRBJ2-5	TGCGCCAGCAGCTTGCCCCGTGAGGACAGGCTGGGGGAGACCCAGTACTTC	CASSLPREDRLGETQYF
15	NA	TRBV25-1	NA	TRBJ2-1	TGTGCCAGCAGTGCACCGGGACAAGTGTACAATGAGCAGTTCTTC	CASSAPGQVYNEQFF
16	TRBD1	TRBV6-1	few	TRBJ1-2	TGTGCCAGCAGTGATCTTCCGGGACAGGGAAGCTATGGCTACACCTTC	CASSDLPGQGSYGYTF
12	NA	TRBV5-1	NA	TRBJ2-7	TGCGCCAGCAGTTCCGGAGGTCACGAGCAGTACTTC	CASSSGGHEQYF
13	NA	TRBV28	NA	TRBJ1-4	TGTGCCAGCTGGGGGGCAACTAATGAAAAACTGTTTTTT	CASWGATNEKLFF
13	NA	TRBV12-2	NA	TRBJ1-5	TGTGCAAGTCGCTTACCCCCGAATCAGCCCCAGCATTTT	CASRLPPNQPQHF
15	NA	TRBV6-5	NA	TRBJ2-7	TGTGCCAGCAGTTACTCGCAGGGGACGGAGAACGAGCAGTACTTC	CASSYSQGTENEQYF
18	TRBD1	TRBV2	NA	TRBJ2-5	TGTGCCAGCAGTGAATTTACCACCGGACAGGGATTCCAAGAGACCCAGTACTTC	CASSEFTTGQGFQETQYF